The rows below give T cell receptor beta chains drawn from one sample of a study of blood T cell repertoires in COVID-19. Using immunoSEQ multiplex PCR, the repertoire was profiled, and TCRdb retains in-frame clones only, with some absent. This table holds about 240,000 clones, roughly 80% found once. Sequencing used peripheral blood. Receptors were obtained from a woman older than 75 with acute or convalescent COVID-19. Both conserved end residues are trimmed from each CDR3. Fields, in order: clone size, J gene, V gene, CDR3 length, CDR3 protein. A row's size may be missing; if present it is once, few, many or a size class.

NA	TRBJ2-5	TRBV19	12	ASSILGQQETQY
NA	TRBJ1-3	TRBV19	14	ASTPGQPFSGNTIY
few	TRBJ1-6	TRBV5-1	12	ASGQGAVNSPLH
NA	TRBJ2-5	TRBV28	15	ASSSPWTGNKRETQY
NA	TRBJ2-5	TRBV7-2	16	ASSLGLAGGPVGETQY
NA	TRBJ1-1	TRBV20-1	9	SARRGFGAF
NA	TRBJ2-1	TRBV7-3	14	ASSLAGSGGAGEQF
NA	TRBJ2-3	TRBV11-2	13	ASSPGTKATDTQY
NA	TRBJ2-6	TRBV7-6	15	ASSLGTIFSGANVLT
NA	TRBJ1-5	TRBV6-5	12	ASSYNRENQPQH
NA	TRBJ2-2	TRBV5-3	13	APGRGTGGHGELF
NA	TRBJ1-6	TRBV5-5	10	ASSLVGSPLH
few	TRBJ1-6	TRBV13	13	ASRLRAGENSPLH
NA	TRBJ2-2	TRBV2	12	ASKGPGGTGELF
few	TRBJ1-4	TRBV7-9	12	ASSLGQGSEKLF
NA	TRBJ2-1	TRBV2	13	ASSSDRGAYNEQF
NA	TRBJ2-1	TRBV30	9	AWRAYNEQF
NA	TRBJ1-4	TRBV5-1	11	ASAGREDEKLF
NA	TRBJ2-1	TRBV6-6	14	ASSSSQGTSANEQF
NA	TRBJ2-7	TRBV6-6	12	ASSYPGQSYEQY
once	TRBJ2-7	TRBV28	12	ASSLSPGNYEQY
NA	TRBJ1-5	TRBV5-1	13	ASSLEGASNQPQH
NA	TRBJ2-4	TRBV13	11	ASSLVGGSIQY
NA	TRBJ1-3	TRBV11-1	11	ASSSNSGNTIY
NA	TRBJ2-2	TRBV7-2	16	ASSTSRFVRGYTGELF
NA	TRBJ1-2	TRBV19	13	ASARGTANYYGYT
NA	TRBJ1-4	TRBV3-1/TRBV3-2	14	ASSSTGGRANEKLF
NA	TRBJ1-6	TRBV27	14	ASTNSRTGYNSPLH
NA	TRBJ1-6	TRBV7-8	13	ASSLATGKESPLH
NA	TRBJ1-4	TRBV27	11	ASSLVRGEKLF